These T cell receptor beta chains were read from a single sample in a study of cytomegalovirus exposure and HLA in healthy donors. The protocol was immunoSEQ multiplex PCR, while the TCRdb copy is restricted to in-frame clones and leaves out a portion. Of a few hundred thousand clones in the sample, around four fifths were seen once. Sequenced sample: PBMCs. Receptor source: a woman aged 50 to 60 in good health and CMV-seropositive. Both conserved end residues are part of each CDR3. A D gene is named only where the DNA matches it firmly. Clone sizes are given selectively: once, few, many, or a class where the clone is expanded.

v_gene	abundance	j_gene	d_gene	CDR3nt	CDR3aa
TRBV18	-	TRBJ2-1	-	TGTGCCAGCAGAATAGGCCAGGGAATCTCCTACAATGAGCAGTTCTTC	CASRIGQGISYNEQFF
TRBV7-3	-	TRBJ2-3	-	TGTGCCAGCAGCCCCCCGAGCGGGGATACGCAGTATTTT	CASSPPSGDTQYF
TRBV19	-	TRBJ1-6	-	TGTGCCAGTAGTCCTGGGGACGACAGGAGAAATTCACCCCTCCACTTT	CASSPGDDRRNSPLHF
TRBV7-3	-	TRBJ2-3	TRBD2	TGTGCCAGCAGGGCTAGCGGGGGAGATACGCAGTATTTT	CASRASGGDTQYF
TRBV5-1	-	TRBJ1-1	TRBD1	TGCGCCAGCAGCCCAGGGACAGCTTTAGCGTACACTGAAGCTTTCTTT	CASSPGTALAYTEAFF
TRBV5-1	-	TRBJ2-6	-	TGCGCCAGCAGGGCCGGGGTCTCTGGGGCCAACGTCCTGACTTTC	CASRAGVSGANVLTF
TRBV5-4	-	TRBJ2-2	TRBD1	TGTGCCAGCACCCCCAGGGGGCTGGGCACCGGGGAGCTGTTTTTT	CASTPRGLGTGELFF
TRBV7-6	-	TRBJ2-2	TRBD2	TGTGCCAGCAGCCGGAGGGGGACGGGGGGGGCCGCGAACACCGGGGAGCTGTTTTTT	CASSRRGTGGAANTGELFF
TRBV9	-	TRBJ2-2	TRBD2	TGTGCCAGCAGCCTAGGACTAGTCGCCGGGGAGCTGTTTTTT	CASSLGLVAGELFF
TRBV15	-	TRBJ1-5	-	TGTGCCACCAGCGTCGGGGGGCAGGGCCGGCAGCCCCAGCATTTT	CATSVGGQGRQPQHF
TRBV19	-	TRBJ2-5	TRBD1	TGTGCCAGTAGTATACTAGGGACAGTCCAAGAGACCCAGTACTTC	CASSILGTVQETQYF
TRBV11-2	-	TRBJ2-5	-	TGTGCCAGCAGCTTCCTCAGCAGGGTAGAGACCCAGTACTTC	CASSFLSRVETQYF
TRBV4-3	-	TRBJ2-6	-	TGCGCCAGCAGCCAAGATATCAGGGGCTCGGGGGCCAACGTCCTGACTTTC	CASSQDIRGSGANVLTF
TRBV30	once	TRBJ2-5	-	TGTGCCTGGACAAGGGAGGGGGGGAAGACCCAGTACTTC	CAWTREGGKTQYF
TRBV5-8	-	TRBJ2-3	TRBD2	TGTGCCAGCAGCCCTGATAGCGGGGGCCAAACAGATACGCAGTATTTT	CASSPDSGGQTDTQYF
TRBV19	-	TRBJ1-1	TRBD1	TGTGCCAGTAGTAGCGGACAGGGAAACACTGAAGCTTTCTTT	CASSSGQGNTEAFF
TRBV5-1	-	TRBJ1-2	-	TGCGCCAGCAGGCCGGGACAAAAAGACTATGGCTACACCTTC	CASRPGQKDYGYTF
TRBV19	-	TRBJ2-7	-	TGTGCCAGTAGTTCACGGACAAGTCCCTACGAGCAGTACTTC	CASSSRTSPYEQYF
TRBV30	-	TRBJ1-2	-	TGTGCCTGGAGTCCCCGGGATGGCGGCTACACCTTC	CAWSPRDGGYTF
TRBV7-9	-	TRBJ2-5	-	TGTGCCAGCAGCGCCGGACATTTGGAGACCCAGTACTTC	CASSAGHLETQYF
TRBV6-5	-	TRBJ1-2	-	TGTGCCAGCAGTTACCGACAGGAGGACTATGGCTACACCTTC	CASSYRQEDYGYTF
TRBV10-3	-	TRBJ1-4	TRBD1	TGTGCCATCAGTGAGAGAGGGGGCACTGAAAAACTGTTTTTT	CAISERGGTEKLFF
TRBV5-1	few	TRBJ1-2	-	TGCGCCAGCAGCTTGGGTACAGCCCCCTATGGCTACACCTTC	CASSLGTAPYGYTF
TRBV10-3	-	TRBJ2-3	TRBD2	TGTGCCATCAGTGAGACTAGCGGGGCAGCAGATACGCAGTATTTT	CAISETSGAADTQYF
TRBV5-6	-	TRBJ1-1	-	TGTGCCAGCAGCTTAAGGACAGCTGTCATGAACACTGAAGCTTTCTTT	CASSLRTAVMNTEAFF
TRBV5-4	once	TRBJ1-1	-	TGTGCCAGCAGCTTGGGGGGCGTGGGGTACACTGAAGCTTTCTTT	CASSLGGVGYTEAFF
TRBV29-1	-	TRBJ1-1	-	TGCAGCGTTGCAGACCCTTCGACAGCAATTGAAGCTTTCTTT	CSVADPSTAIEAFF
TRBV5-4	-	TRBJ2-7	-	TGTGCCAGCAGCTTGGCCGCGCGGGTAAGCAAGCAGTACTTC	CASSLAARVSKQYF